These 9 T cell receptor beta chains originate from one sample sequenced in a study of blood T cells in healthy people across ages. Using a J-beta primer mix together with a sample-barcoded 5' primer, a second PCR was run for about 7 to 12 cycles. In TCRdb, the 5' RACE reads were re-called with MiXCR into one record per CDR3 protein. This sample has fewer than 1.5 million distinct CDR3 sequences, with roughly 40% found just once. Input material: blood. These receptors were taken from a young woman in good health.

V and J are TRBV10-3 and TRBJ2-7; 8 bases match TRBD1. Per the germline V gene, CDR1 is ENHRY and CDR2 is SYGVKD. This CDR3 has 14 residues. Trimming removed 9 bases from V and 5 bases from J; junction bases left unmatched: 12. The CDR3 DNA reads TGTGCCATTAATACGGCCGGGACAGGAAACGAGCAGTACTTC. Its translation is CAINTAGTGNEQYF.

This clonotype was seen a handful of times. The V gene is TRBV20-1, the J gene TRBJ2-7; D may be TRBD1 or TRBD2 (5 bases each). The germline V gene encodes CDR1 DFQATT and CDR2 SNEGSKA (reference sequence). The CDR3 is 13 residues long. Trimming took off 7 bases at V and 1 base at J, with 14 bases between the two ends. The CDR3 bases are TGCAGTGTGAGTAGAGGGGAGTCCTACGAGCAGTACTTC. Amino acid sequence: CSVSRGESYEQYF.

The chain recombines TRBV6-5 with TRBJ2-5, with D uncertain. The CDR3 contains 12 residues. In germline, CDR1 is MNHEY, CDR2 SVGAGI. Trimming removed 6 bases at V and 7 bases at J, with 12 bases between. CDR3: CASSPLRGTQYF. The CDR3 bases are TGTGCCAGCAGCCCCCTCCGCGGGACCCAGTACTTC.

The chain uses TRBV28 and TRBJ2-7, with 7 bases aligning to TRBD1. CDR1 is MDHEN and CDR2 is SYDVKM in the germline V gene. Trimming took 8 bases from V and 4 from J; bases not matched to a gene: 11. This CDR3 has 14 amino acids. In DNA form, the CDR3 reads TGTGCCAGCGGCTATCTAACAGGGGCGTACGAGCAGTACTTC. It yields the protein CASGYLTGAYEQYF.

In its sample, this clonotype was seen a few times. This chain uses TRBV24-1 with TRBJ2-3; the D call may be TRBD1 or TRBD2 (5 bases each). The CDR3 has 14 amino acids. Germline-derived CDR1 and CDR2 are KGHDR and SFDVKD. Trimming left V 9 bases short and J 0 bases short, with 12 bases between. DNA for the CDR3: TGTGCCACCGGCCCCGGGGCTAGCACAGATACGCAGTATTTT. Amino acids: CATGPGASTDTQYF.

The rearrangement joins TRBV4-1 to TRBJ2-1; TRBD2 matches 7 bases. This CDR3 has 19 amino acids. Germline V CDR1 and CDR2: MGHRA, YSYEKL. V shed 4 bases and J 8 bases; nucleotides not matched to a gene: 23. CDR3 nucleotides: TGCGCCAGCAGCCCCCCCCTTGGGAGGGGCCCCCTCTTACTTTATGAGCAGTTCTTC. Translated: CASSPPLGRGPLLLYEQFF.

The chain is built from TRBV27 and TRBJ2-7, with 10 nucleotides matching TRBD2. V lost 0 bases, J lost 2 bases, and 4 bases stayed unmatched. This CDR3 region has 16 residues. Germline lookup yields CDR1 MNHEY and CDR2 SMNVEV (reference sequence). CDR3 amino acids: CASSLSLAGVAYEQYF. The CDR3 coding sequence is TGTGCCAGCAGTTTATCGCTAGCGGGAGTGGCCTACGAGCAGTACTTC.

The gene calls are TRBV6-2 or TRBV6-3 and TRBJ2-4; D could derive from TRBD1 or TRBD2 (5 bases each). Per the germline V gene, CDR1 is MNHEY and CDR2 is SVGEGT. The CDR3 runs to 16 residues. The ends were cut back, 1 base at V and 0 bases at J, with 10 bases in the middle. The CDR3, as DNA: TGTGCCAGCAGTTACTTAGAGGGGAAAGCCAAAAACATTCAGTACTTC. This translates into CASSYLEGKAKNIQYF.

This clonotype was counted a few times. The chain recombines TRBV20-1 with TRBJ2-3, with TRBD1 as a possible D gene (6 bases). The ends were cut back, 6 bases at V and 3 bases at J, with 13 bases in the middle. The germline V gene encodes CDR1 DFQATT and CDR2 SNEGSKA (reference sequence). The CDR3 totals 13 residues. This chain's CDR3 is CSAQKTGTDTQYF. The CDR3 DNA reads TGCAGTGCCCAAAAGACAGGAACAGATACGCAGTATTTT.